A single sample is the source of the 5 T cell receptor beta chains below, sequenced in a study of T-cell reconstitution after alpha-beta-depleted transplantation in children. TCRbeta library construction was performed incorporating unique molecular identifiers. One entry per CDR3 protein, called by TCRdb with MiXCR from the PCR reads. The profile shows about 400,000 distinct CDR3 sequences, approximately 20% of them singletons. The input for sequencing was PBMCs from the stem cell graft donor, taken from the stem cell graft. All receptors derive from a human donor who donated a stem cell graft to a child with acute myeloid leukemia.

This clonotype was counted between two and nine times. The J gene is TRBJ2-1, the V gene TRBV5-1; D could derive from TRBD1 or TRBD2 (8 bases each). Trimming took 4 bases from V and 6 from J, leaving 14 bases between them. The CDR3 totals 14 residues. CDR1 is SGHRS, CDR2 YFSETQ, per germline. The CDR3 sequence is CASSDSGTGNEQFF. The CDR3 DNA reads as TGCGCCAGCAGCGATAGCGGGACAGGCAATGAGCAGTTCTTC.

The gene calls are TRBV7-8 and TRBJ2-1; TRBD2 aligns across 10 bases. This CDR3 is 16 amino acids long. V trimming: 1 base; J trimming: 8 bases; junction bases outside the gene matches: 8. Germline CDR1 and CDR2: SGHVS and FQNEAQ. CDR3 sequence: CASSLDPSGRRDEQFF. CDR3 nucleotide sequence: TGTGCCAGCAGCTTAGATCCTAGCGGGAGACGAGATGAGCAGTTCTTC. Looking up the rest from reference TRBV7-8 and TRBJ2-1 gives the full variable domain: GAGVSQSPRYKVAKRGQDVALRCDPISGHVSLFWYQQALGQGPEFLTYFQNEAQLDKSGLPSDRFFAERPEGSVSTLKIQRTQQEDSAVYLCASSLDPSGRRDEQFFGPGTRLTVL.

This clonotype occurred once. V usage is TRBV20-1 and J usage is TRBJ1-4; D ambiguous. Deletions cut 3 bases from V and 7 bases from J, with 12 bases between. Germline V CDR1 and CDR2: DFQATT, SNEGSKA (reference sequence). This CDR3 comprises 13 residues. This chain's CDR3 is CSASATTGEKLFF. In DNA form, the CDR3 reads TGCAGTGCTAGCGCAACCACGGGTGAAAAACTGTTTTTT.

This clonotype was recorded many times. This sequence joins TRBV4-3 and TRBJ1-5, with D tentatively TRBD1 (5 bases). Germline loops: CDR1 LGHNA, CDR2 YSLEER. The germline V and J ends were trimmed by 4 bases and 0 bases, with 10 bases remaining between them. The CDR3 runs to 15 residues. The CDR3 spells CASSLDSYSNQPQHF. CDR3 nucleotide sequence: TGCGCCAGCAGCCTAGACAGTTATAGCAATCAGCCCCAGCATTTT.

This clonotype showed up many times. The chain couples TRBV7-2 to TRBJ1-6; D is unclear. The V gene lost 5 bases and the J gene lost 0 bases, with 5 bases spanning the gap. CDR1 SGHTA and CDR2 FQGNSA come from the germline V gene. The CDR3 loop spans 14 amino acids. The CDR3 sequence: CASSESSYNSPLHF. DNA of the CDR3: TGTGCCAGCAGCGAAAGCTCCTATAATTCACCCCTCCACTTT.